The source of this T cell receptor beta chain is a study of cytomegalovirus exposure and HLA in healthy donors. The overall study: In terms of ancestry, the Caucasian-associated cluster contained roughly 80% of the roughly 360 genotyped donors. Study-level points and caveats: On later analysis, the bulk of CMV-associated TCR beta chains appeared to be HLA-restricted. In an earlier analysis, in approximately 630 donors, most V segments appeared productive either ~90% or ~30% of the time.

The length of the CDR3 is 19 residues. CDR1 is MGHRA and CDR2 is YSYEKL in the germline V gene. V lost 1 base and J lost 5; bases outside the gene matches: 16. Points on this clone: The antigen remains unidentified.

The donors (healthy individuals) were bone marrow donors. PCR was performed using 60 Vbeta and 13 Jbeta primers. Measured with immunoSEQ multiplex PCR; TCRdb has only the in-frame clones, and not every one. The table includes roughly 180,000 clones, about four fifths detected once. This rearrangement joins TRBV4-1 to TRBJ1-5; 8 bases align to TRBD1. This clonotype was sampled from a male donor in good health and CMV-seronegative. Sequencing was performed on PBMCs. CDR3 region: CASSQGTSPGGGLDQPQHF. Here the CDR3 DNA reads TGCGCCAGCAGCCAAGGGACCAGTCCAGGGGGCGGACTGGATCAGCCCCAGCATTTT.